A selection of T cell receptor beta chains follows, all from one sample in a study of blood T cell repertoires in COVID-19. The assay was immunoSEQ multiplex PCR, and TCRdb's table has in-frame clones only and misses some. This sample has about 220,000 clones; around 83% occur once, and the top ten carry about 10%. The sequencing input was peripheral blood. Every receptor here comes from a man aged 50-59 years with active or convalescent COVID-19. CDR3s include the opening cysteine and the closing phenylalanine or tryptophan. A D gene is named only where the DNA matches it firmly. Clone size is given for some rows only: seen once, a few or many times, or a class if the clone is expanded.

v_call,d_call,j_call,clone_size,cdr3_nt,cdr3_aa
TRBV28,NA,TRBJ2-7,once,TGTGCCAGCAGTTTTGGCCGGTGGGGCGGCAGCTCCTACGAGCAGTACTTC,CASSFGRWGGSSYEQYF
TRBV2,TRBD1,TRBJ1-3,NA,TGTGCCAGCAGTGAACAGGGGGCTGGAAACACCATATATTTT,CASSEQGAGNTIYF
TRBV24-1,NA,TRBJ2-2,NA,TGTGCCACCAGTGACAGGGTGGACAACACCGGGGAGCTGTTTTTT,CATSDRVDNTGELFF
TRBV9,TRBD1,TRBJ1-2,NA,TGTGCCAGCAGCTACGCCCAGGGGGCCAACTATGGCTACACCTTC,CASSYAQGANYGYTF
TRBV6-1,NA,TRBJ1-3,NA,TGTGCCAGCAGTGAACGCCAGGTTAGCTCTGGAAACACCATATATTTT,CASSERQVSSGNTIYF
TRBV18,NA,TRBJ1-1,NA,TGTGCCAGCTCCCAGTTCAGGGAAGCTTTCTTT,CASSQFREAFF
TRBV5-4,NA,TRBJ2-5,NA,TGTGCCAGCAGCACACCGACCGACAGGTTAGAGACCCAGTACTTC,CASSTPTDRLETQYF
TRBV27,TRBD1,TRBJ1-1,NA,TGTGCCAGCAGTTCCTGGGACAGGGTAACCACTGAAGCTTTCTTT,CASSSWDRVTTEAFF
TRBV5-1,NA,TRBJ2-5,NA,TGCGCCAGCAGCGAGGGTGTGTTTGGGGAGACCCAGTACTTC,CASSEGVFGETQYF
TRBV11-2,TRBD1,TRBJ2-7,NA,TGTGCCAGCAGCTTAGGGATGACAGGGTGGAATTCAGACGAGCAGTACTTC,CASSLGMTGWNSDEQYF
TRBV7-2,NA,TRBJ1-4,few,TGTGCCAGCAGCTACGGGTCTTCAACTAATGAAAAACTGTTTTTT,CASSYGSSTNEKLFF
TRBV4-1,NA,TRBJ1-1,NA,TGCGCCAGCAGCCAACGGGACACGGGGCACACTGAAGCTTTCTTT,CASSQRDTGHTEAFF
TRBV7-9,NA,TRBJ2-1,NA,TGTGCCAGCAGCTTGGGTTTAATAGCTGGTAATGAGCAGTTCTTC,CASSLGLIAGNEQFF
TRBV3-1/TRBV3-2,TRBD1,TRBJ1-1,NA,TGTGCCAGCAGCCAAATGTGGACAGGGAACACTGAAGCTTTCTTT,CASSQMWTGNTEAFF